This TCR beta chain was captured by sequencing in a study of blood T cell repertoires in COVID-19. Study-wide context: COVID-19 samples collected from the United States, Italy and Spain covered acute and convalescent phases. T cells, B-cell-depleted T cells, or PBMCs provided the cDNA or gDNA that served as material.

Germline lookup yields CDR1 SGDLS and CDR2 YYNGEE. V lost 4 bases to trimming and J lost 5 bases; unmatched junction nucleotides: 7. The CDR3 covers 14 residues. Per the study methods: Estimates of nucleated cell counts were drawn from the amplification of reference gene primers. Libraries were prepared by immunoSEQ multiplex PCR; TCRdb keeps only in-frame clonotypes and omits some of them. V, J and clone size are taken as reported in that table, and D and trimming were inferred from the DNA itself. This table holds over 10,000 clones, 70% to 85% found once. The receptor's source is a human donor in a cohort sampled during active COVID-19. Specimen: peripheral blood. The genes are TRBV9 and TRBJ1-2; 8 bases fit TRBD1. The CDR3 DNA reads TGTGCCAGCAGCTCCCGGACAGGGCCATATGGCTACACCTTC. This sequence encodes CASSSRTGPYGYTF.